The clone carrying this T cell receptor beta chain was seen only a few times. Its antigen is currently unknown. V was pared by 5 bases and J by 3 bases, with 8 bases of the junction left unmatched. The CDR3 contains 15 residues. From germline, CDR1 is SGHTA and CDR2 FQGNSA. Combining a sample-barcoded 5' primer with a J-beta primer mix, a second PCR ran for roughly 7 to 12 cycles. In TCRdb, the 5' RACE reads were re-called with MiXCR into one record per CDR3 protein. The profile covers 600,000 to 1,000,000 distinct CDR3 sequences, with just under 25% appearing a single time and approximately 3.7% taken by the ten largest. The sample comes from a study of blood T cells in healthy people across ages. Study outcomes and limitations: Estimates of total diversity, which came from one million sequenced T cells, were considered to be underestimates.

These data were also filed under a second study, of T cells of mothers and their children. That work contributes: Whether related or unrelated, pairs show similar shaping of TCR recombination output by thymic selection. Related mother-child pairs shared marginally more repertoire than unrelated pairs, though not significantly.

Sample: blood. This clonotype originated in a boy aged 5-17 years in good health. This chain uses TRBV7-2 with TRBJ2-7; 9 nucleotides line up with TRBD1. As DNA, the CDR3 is TGTGCCAGCAGCCAAACCCGGACAGGGGTCTACGAGCAGTACTTC. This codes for CASSQTRTGVYEQYF.